This T cell receptor beta chain was identified in a study of patients and donors after allogeneic stem cell transplantation. This clonotype showed up many times. MiXCR was run by TCRdb on the RT-PCR reads, yielding one entry per CDR3 protein. The sample contains 20,000 or so distinct CDR3 sequences, about 5% of which appear only once. Sequencing was done on a sample of blood, either unsorted or a sorted T cell fraction (not recorded which). The clonotype originates from a human donor who was either an allogeneic HSCT recipient or a stem cell or donor lymphocyte infusion donor (not recorded which). It is not recorded whose cells these are; they may come from a transplant donor.

The CDR3 spells CASRLAAKYNEQFF. The CDR3 DNA reads TGTGCCAGCCGATTAGCGGCTAAGTACAATGAGCAGTTCTTC. The chain couples TRBV27 to TRBJ2-1, with D perhaps matching TRBD2 (6 bases). There are 14 residues in the CDR3. Trimming cost V 8 bases and J 4 bases, with 15 bases left between them. Germline values: CDR1 MNHEY, CDR2 SMNVEV (reference sequence).